The rows below give T cell receptor beta chains drawn from one sample of a study of shared clonotypes between healthy human individuals. The table came from immunoSEQ multiplex PCR; TCRdb's copy has only in-frame clones and leaves some out. This table has about 2,100,000 clones, about 92% appearing once. The sample consisted of naive CD8+ T cells from PBMCs. These TCRs come from a man aged 18 to 30 in good health. Some clones in this sample may be carry-over from other donors' samples. CDR3s include the opening cysteine and the closing phenylalanine or tryptophan. A D gene is named only where the DNA matches it firmly. Only some rows state a clone size, as once, few, many or a class for expanded clones.

V	J	D	size	CDR3	DNA
TRBV9	TRBJ2-1	TRBD2	-	CASSPPAGEGYNEQFF	TGTGCCAGCAGCCCCCCCGCGGGGGAGGGGTACAATGAGCAGTTCTTC
TRBV9	TRBJ2-7	TRBD1	-	CASSGTGGFYEQYF	TGTGCCAGCAGCGGGACAGGGGGCTTCTACGAGCAGTACTTC
TRBV5-4	TRBJ1-1	-	-	CASSSRSALEAFF	TGTGCCAGCAGCTCCCGGAGTGCACTTGAAGCTTTCTTT
TRBV6-5	TRBJ2-1	TRBD2	-	CASGASGNEQFF	TGTGCCAGCGGAGCTAGCGGGAATGAGCAGTTCTTC
TRBV27	TRBJ1-2	-	-	CASRSRALPHYGYTF	TGTGCCAGCAGGAGCCGGGCCCTGCCTCACTATGGCTACACCTTC
TRBV11-2	TRBJ1-1	-	-	CASSPLRVGASEAFF	TGTGCCAGCAGCCCCCTTCGCGTTGGGGCGTCTGAAGCTTTCTTT
TRBV7-2	TRBJ2-5	TRBD1	-	CASSPTRGGRETQYF	TGTGCCAGCAGCCCCACCCGAGGGGGCAGGGAGACCCAGTACTTC
TRBV4-1	TRBJ2-3	TRBD2	once	CASSPAPRLAGVADTQYF	TGCGCCAGCAGCCCCGCCCCCCGACTAGCGGGAGTTGCAGATACGCAGTATTTT
TRBV6-1	TRBJ2-7	TRBD2	once	CASRELAASSYEQYF	TGTGCCAGCAGGGAACTAGCGGCGAGCTCCTACGAGCAGTACTTC
TRBV15	TRBJ2-2	-	-	CATSRESGINTGELFF	TGTGCCACCAGCAGAGAATCAGGGATAAACACCGGGGAGCTGTTTTTT
TRBV4-3	TRBJ1-2	-	-	CASSQEGIWSYGYTF	TGCGCCAGCAGCCAAGAAGGGATATGGAGCTATGGCTACACCTTC
TRBV28	TRBJ2-1	-	-	CASSFRAASYNEQFF	TGTGCCAGCAGTTTCAGGGCAGCATCCTACAATGAGCAGTTCTTC
TRBV29-1	TRBJ2-2	-	-	CSVEITGELFF	TGCAGCGTTGAGATCACCGGGGAGCTGTTTTTT
TRBV28	TRBJ1-5	-	-	CASRINRDQPQHF	TGTGCCAGCAGAATCAACAGGGATCAGCCCCAGCATTTT
TRBV2	TRBJ2-5	TRBD1	-	CASSEWVRTGTQETQYF	TGTGCCAGCAGTGAGTGGGTAAGGACAGGCACACAAGAGACCCAGTACTTC
TRBV7-6	TRBJ2-7	TRBD2	-	CASSLGLANEQYF	TGTGCCAGCAGCCTGGGACTAGCGAACGAGCAGTACTTC
TRBV27	TRBJ1-1	-	once	CASSLGRTSEAFF	TGTGCCAGCAGTTTAGGGAGGACCAGTGAAGCTTTCTTT
TRBV25-1	TRBJ1-5	-	-	CASSPSWDQPQHF	TGTGCCAGCAGCCCCTCTTGGGATCAGCCCCAGCATTTT
TRBV6-1	TRBJ1-2	TRBD1	-	CASSVEGALDGYTF	TGTGCCAGCAGTGTGGAGGGGGCCCTGGATGGCTACACCTTC
TRBV28	TRBJ1-2	-	-	CASSFGQLNYGYTF	TGTGCCAGCAGTTTCGGACAGCTGAACTACGGCTACACCTTC
TRBV12-5	TRBJ2-1	-	-	CASGGDGTPLFF	TGTGCTAGTGGGGGGGATGGGACACCCTTGTTCTTC
TRBV9	TRBJ2-3	TRBD2	-	CASSVRAGDPDTQYF	TGTGCCAGCAGCGTTCGAGCGGGAGACCCAGATACGCAGTATTTT
TRBV6-6	TRBJ2-7	TRBD2	-	CASSYPPGGRLEQYF	TGTGCCAGCAGTTACCCTCCGGGAGGGCGGCTCGAGCAGTACTTC
TRBV19	TRBJ1-1	-	-	CASSIQAGLVSEAFF	TGTGCCAGTAGTATTCAAGCAGGGTTAGTCTCTGAAGCTTTCTTT
TRBV28	TRBJ2-7	-	-	CASSFTHRGGEQYF	TGTGCCAGCAGTTTCACACACAGGGGAGGCGAGCAGTACTTC
TRBV21-1	TRBJ1-2	-	-	CASSKCADGYTF	TGTGCCAGCAGCAAATGCGCCGATGGCTACACCTTC
TRBV9	TRBJ1-1	-	-	CASSQGTGECLF	TGTGCCAGCAGCCAAGGTACCGGAGAGTGCCTCTTT
TRBV27	TRBJ1-1	-	-	CASSLWAALNTEAFF	TGTGCCAGCAGTTTATGGGCAGCCTTGAACACTGAAGCTTTCTTT
TRBV29-1	TRBJ1-1	-	-	CSVERAGTAFF	TGCAGCGTTGAAAGGGCAGGGACGGCTTTCTTT
TRBV7-9	TRBJ1-5	-	-	CASSYGGADQPQHF	TGTGCCAGCAGCTACGGGGGGGCGGATCAGCCCCAGCATTTT
TRBV12-5	TRBJ1-2	TRBD1	-	CASGGGQPSDGYTF	TGTGCTAGTGGTGGGGGACAGCCAAGCGATGGCTACACCTTC
TRBV11-2	TRBJ2-7	TRBD1	-	CASSLEGTVSSYEQYF	TGTGCCAGCAGCTTAGAAGGGACAGTGAGCTCCTACGAGCAGTACTTC
TRBV9	TRBJ2-2	-	-	CASSPPPGVAVNTGELFF	TGTGCCAGCAGCCCTCCTCCTGGGGTAGCGGTGAACACCGGGGAGCTGTTTTTT
TRBV7-9	TRBJ1-2	-	-	CAITNPHGYTF	TGTGCCATCACAAATCCACATGGCTACACCTTC
TRBV2	TRBJ2-1	-	-	CASIRSPQESEQFF	TGTGCCAGCATCCGCTCCCCCCAGGAGAGTGAGCAGTTCTTC
TRBV5-8	TRBJ2-7	TRBD1	-	CASSLRDRVFYEQYF	TGTGCCAGCAGCTTAAGGGACAGGGTTTTCTACGAGCAGTACTTC
TRBV29-1	TRBJ2-7	TRBD1	-	CSVYGDGQGAYEQYF	TGCAGCGTTTACGGGGATGGACAGGGGGCCTACGAGCAGTACTTC
TRBV28	TRBJ1-1	-	-	CASSLRAPSTEAFF	TGTGCCAGCAGTCTCCGGGCCCCTAGTACTGAAGCTTTCTTT
TRBV9	TRBJ1-2	TRBD1	-	CASSVGGQPGYGYTF	TGTGCCAGCAGCGTAGGGGGACAGCCCGGGTACGGCTACACCTTC
TRBV11-1	TRBJ1-1	-	once	CASSGGWGQGDYTEAFF	TGTGCCAGCAGCGGGGGATGGGGACAAGGGGACTACACTGAAGCTTTCTTT
TRBV27	TRBJ2-1	-	-	CAVALSSYNEQFF	TGTGCCGTGGCGCTGAGCTCCTACAATGAGCAGTTCTTC
TRBV7-9	TRBJ1-2	-	-	CASSLTGDYGYTF	TGTGCCAGCAGCTTGACAGGAGACTATGGCTACACCTTC
TRBV5-6	TRBJ2-7	-	once	CASSLGIYEQYF	TGTGCCAGCAGCCTAGGCATCTACGAGCAGTACTTC
TRBV19	TRBJ2-7	-	-	CATREEVGDSYEQYF	TGTGCCACCAGGGAAGAGGTGGGAGACTCCTACGAGCAGTACTTC
TRBV13	TRBJ2-7	TRBD2	-	CASSLAGGRQGEQYF	TGTGCCAGCAGCTTAGCGGGAGGGCGTCAGGGCGAGCAGTACTTC
TRBV11-2	TRBJ2-7	-	-	CASSLGGTLREQYF	TGTGCCAGCAGCTTAGGTGGTACATTACGCGAGCAGTACTTC
TRBV7-2	TRBJ1-1	-	once	CASSLPRSGRTEAFF	TGTGCCAGCAGCTTACCAAGGTCAGGGCGCACTGAAGCTTTCTTT
TRBV2	TRBJ1-1	-	-	CASSWGGRTEAFF	TGTGCCAGCAGTTGGGGGGGGAGGACTGAAGCTTTCTTT
TRBV9	TRBJ2-7	-	once	CASSSLRDSRHEQYF	TGTGCCAGCAGCTCCTTACGGGACTCGAGGCACGAGCAGTACTTC